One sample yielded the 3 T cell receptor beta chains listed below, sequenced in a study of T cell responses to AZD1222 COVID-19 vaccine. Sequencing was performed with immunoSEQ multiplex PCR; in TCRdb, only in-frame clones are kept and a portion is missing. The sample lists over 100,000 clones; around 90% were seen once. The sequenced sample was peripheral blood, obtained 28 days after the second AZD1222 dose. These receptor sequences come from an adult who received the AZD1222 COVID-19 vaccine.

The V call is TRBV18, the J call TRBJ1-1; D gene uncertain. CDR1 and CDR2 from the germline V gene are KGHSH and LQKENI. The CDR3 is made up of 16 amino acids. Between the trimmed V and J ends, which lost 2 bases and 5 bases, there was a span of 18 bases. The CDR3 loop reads CASSPGLASLGTEAFF. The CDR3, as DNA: TGTGCCAGCTCACCAGGCTTGGCGAGCCTAGGGACTGAAGCTTTCTTT. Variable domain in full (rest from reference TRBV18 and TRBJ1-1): NAGVMQNPRHLVRRRGQEARLRCSPMKGHSHVYWYRQLPEEGLKFMVYLQKENIIDESGMPKERFSAEFPKEGPSILRIQQVVRGDSAAYFCASSPGLASLGTEAFFGQGTRLTVV.

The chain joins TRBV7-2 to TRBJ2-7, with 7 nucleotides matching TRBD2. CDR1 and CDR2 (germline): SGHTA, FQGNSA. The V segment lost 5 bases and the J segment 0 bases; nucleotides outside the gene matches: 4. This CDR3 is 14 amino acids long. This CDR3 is CASSASGSSYEQYF. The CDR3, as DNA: TGTGCCAGCAGCGCTAGCGGAAGCTCCTACGAGCAGTACTTC.

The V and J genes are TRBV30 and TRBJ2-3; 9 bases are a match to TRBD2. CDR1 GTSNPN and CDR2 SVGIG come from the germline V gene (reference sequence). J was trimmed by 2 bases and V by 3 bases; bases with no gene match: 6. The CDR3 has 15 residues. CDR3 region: CAWSPGLASTDTQYF. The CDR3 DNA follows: TGTGCCTGGAGCCCGGGACTAGCATCCACAGATACGCAGTATTTT.